The 21 T cell receptor beta chains below all came from one sample that was sequenced in a study of OX40 agonist ivuxolimab in advanced cancers. TCRdb's table, derived via immunoSEQ multiplex PCR, lists solely in-frame clones and lacks some. Of 60,000 to 85,000 clones in the sample, roughly 80% were seen once. The sample consisted of CD4+ or CD8+ T cells sorted from blood, taken in a trial of the OX40 agonist ivuxolimab. The receptors here all came from an adult with an advanced solid tumor such as melanoma, head and neck, liver or kidney cancer.

The chain's CDR3 is CASSMSSGGNEQFF. The CDR3 DNA follows: TGTGCCAGTAGTATGTCCTCGGGGGGCAATGAGCAGTTCTTC. The J gene is TRBJ2-1, the V gene TRBV19, with 7 nucleotides matching TRBD2. J lost 6 bases, V lost 3 bases, and 5 bases had no gene match. The CDR3 has 14 residues. CDR1 and CDR2 from the germline V gene are LNHDA and SQIVND (reference sequence).

By sample share, this clone is medium-sized. This sequence joins TRBV20-1 and TRBJ1-2; D not certain. V was trimmed by 6 bases and J by 7 bases, leaving 12 bases between them. The germline gives CDR1 DFQATT, CDR2 SNEGSKA (reference sequence). There are 11 residues in the CDR3. DNA for the CDR3: TGCAGTGCCTCATCACTTATTGGCTACACCTTC. Encoded protein: CSASSLIGYTF.

This rearrangement joins TRBV6-1 to TRBJ1-5; TRBD1 matches 7 bases. The CDR3 runs to 15 residues. J was trimmed by 6 bases and V by 2 bases; bases with no gene match: 7. Germline CDR1 and CDR2: MNHNS and SASEGT. The CDR3 sequence is CASSEWGQLVQPQHF. CDR3 bases: TGTGCCAGCAGTGAATGGGGACAGTTAGTTCAGCCCCAGCATTTT.

A single count supports this clone. CDR3 protein: CSVRGQGLYGYTF. DNA of the CDR3: TGCAGCGTTCGGGGACAGGGACTCTATGGCTACACCTTC. The chain employs TRBV29-1 and TRBJ1-2; 9 bases align to TRBD1. Germline trimming cut 5 bases from V and 4 bases from J; bases unmatched to any gene: 5. Germline CDR1 and CDR2: SQVTM and ANQGSEA. The CDR3 has 13 amino acids.

This clone was picked up one time. The CDR3 end shows no conserved phenylalanine or tryptophan, and so a read error is likely. The chain employs TRBV29-1 and TRBJ1-1; D is unclear. Deletions cut 2 bases from V and 3 bases from J, with 7 bases between. This CDR3 comprises 12 residues. Germline V gives CDR1 SQVTM, CDR2 ANQGSEA. The DNA for the CDR3 is TGCAGCGTTGAATTCGGGGACACTGAAGCTTTCCTT. Amino acid sequence: CSVEFGDTEAFL.

V gene TRBV9 combines with J gene TRBJ2-2, with 11 bases identical to TRBD2. CDR1 is SGDLS and CDR2 is YYNGEE in the germline V gene. The junction had 14 bases not matched to a gene; V was cut back by 3 bases and J by 7 bases. This CDR3 is 18 amino acids long. CDR3 region: CASSGGGTSGSRNGELFF. CDR3 DNA sequence: TGTGCCAGCAGCGGAGGGGGAACTAGCGGGAGCCGTAACGGGGAGCTGTTTTTT.

The chain joins TRBV5-4 to TRBJ1-3; D may be TRBD1 (5 bases). The CDR3 sequence is 15 residues long. The germline CDR1 and CDR2 sequences are SGHNT and YYREEE (reference sequence). Deletions cut 3 bases from V and 7 bases from J, with 17 bases between. CDR3 bases: TGTGCCAGCAGCTCGAGGTCGGGGGGACGGAACACCATATATTTT. Translation gives CASSSRSGGRNTIYF. Combining the CDR3 with reference TRBV5-4 and TRBJ1-3 gives the whole variable domain ETGVTQSPTHLIKTRGQQVTLRCSSQSGHNTVSWYQQALGQGPQFIFQYYREEENGRGNFPPRFSGLQFPNYSSELNVNALELDDSALYLCASSSRSGGRNTIYFGEGSWLTVV.

The chain recombines TRBV30 with TRBJ1-5; D is perhaps TRBD1 (5 bases). Germline lookup yields CDR1 GTSNPN and CDR2 SVGIG (reference sequence). CDR3 length equals 13 residues. The germline V and J ends were trimmed by 8 bases and 6 bases, with 17 bases remaining between them. CDR3 region: CALAGGVGQPQHF. The CDR3 DNA follows: TGTGCCCTAGCGGGGGGAGTAGGTCAGCCCCAGCATTTT.

The rearrangement uses TRBV6-1 and TRBJ2-6, with D possibly TRBD1 on 5 matching bases. Trimming removed 5 bases from V and 2 bases from J, with 10 bases in between. This CDR3 has 15 residues. Germline V gene data show CDR1 as MNHNS and CDR2 as SASEGT. The CDR3 bases are TGTGCCAGCAGTCAGGGCTTCCCTGGGGCCAACGTCCTGACTTTC. Protein: CASSQGFPGANVLTF.

The chain has TRBV4-1 and TRBJ2-7; D call uncertain. Trimming removed 1 base at V and 4 bases at J, with 8 bases between. The V gene's germline CDR1 is MGHRA and CDR2 YSYEKL. The CDR3 totals 13 residues. CDR3 nucleotides: TGCGCCAGCAGCCAAGTAACGTCTTACGAGCAGTACTTC. This sequence encodes CASSQVTSYEQYF.

This clone was counted a few times. The chain joins TRBV29-1 to TRBJ1-2; 9 bases match TRBD1. Losses at the gene ends were 6 bases for V and 8 bases for J; bases not matched to a gene: 4. The length of the CDR3 is 11 residues. The germline V gene encodes CDR1 SQVTM and CDR2 ANQGSEA. CDR3 loop: CSVRQGEGYTF. In DNA, the CDR3 is TGCAGCGTCCGACAGGGGGAAGGCTACACCTTC. The whole variable domain, remainder taken from reference TRBV29-1 and TRBJ1-2, is SAVISQKPSRDICQRGTSLTIQCQVDSQVTMMFWYRQQPGQSLTLIATANQGSEATYESGFVIDKFPISRPNLTFSTLTVSNMSPEDSSIYLCSVRQGEGYTFGSGTRLTVV.

The J gene is TRBJ1-2, the V gene TRBV29-1; 8 nucleotides match TRBD1. The CDR3 totals 13 residues. Germline trimming cut 2 bases from V and 8 bases from J; bases unmatched to any gene: 7. CDR1 SQVTM and CDR2 ANQGSEA come from the germline V gene. The CDR3 DNA is TGCAGCGTTGAAATTCAGGGGGCACGGGGCTACACCTTC. Amino acid sequence: CSVEIQGARGYTF.

This chain uses TRBV7-8 with TRBJ2-2; D might be TRBD1 (5 bases). CDR1 and CDR2 from the germline V gene are SGHVS and FQNEAQ. CDR3 length equals 15 residues. V was pared by 5 bases and J by 6 bases, with 16 bases between. CDR3 sequence reads: CASSGDQGAAGELFF. Here the CDR3 DNA reads TGTGCCAGCAGCGGGGATCAGGGTGCCGCCGGGGAGCTGTTTTTT.

The chain employs TRBV28 and TRBJ2-5; D tentatively fits TRBD1 or TRBD2 (6 bases each). Germline assignment: CDR1 MDHEN and CDR2 SYDVKM. V gave up 3 bases and J gave up 4 bases, with 12 bases separating them. CDR3 length: 14 amino acids. CDR3 amino acids: CASSFPRGRETQYF. As DNA, the CDR3 is TGTGCCAGCAGTTTCCCTCGGGGGCGAGAGACCCAGTACTTC.

This chain connects TRBV5-6 to TRBJ1-4; 7 bases agree with TRBD1. This CDR3 is built from 14 residues. V shed 0 bases and J 6 bases; nucleotides not matched to a gene: 2. Germline lookup yields CDR1 SGHDT and CDR2 YYEEEE. The CDR3 DNA reads as TGTGCCAGCAGCTTGGGACAGGGATATGAAAAACTGTTTTTT. Its protein is CASSLGQGYEKLFF.

The chain has TRBV11-2 and TRBJ2-5; perhaps TRBD1 as D (5 bases). CDR1 and CDR2 from the germline V gene are SGHAT and FQNNGV. This CDR3 has 15 amino acids. V lost 5 bases and J 5 bases, leaving 18 bases between the germline ends. The CDR3, as DNA: TGTGCCAGCAGCCCCCAGGGCCTGGGGTGGGAGACCCAGTACTTC. It encodes CASSPQGLGWETQYF.

A few counts support this clone. The chain is built from TRBV6-6 and TRBJ1-4; D is undetermined. Deletions cut 6 bases from V and 8 bases from J, with 7 bases between. Germline CDR1 MNHNY, CDR2 SVGAGI (reference sequence). CDR3 length: 11 amino acids. The CDR3 here is CASRTGEKLFF. The CDR3, as DNA: TGTGCCAGCAGGACGGGCGAAAAACTGTTTTTT.

The chain employs TRBV5-1 and TRBJ2-1, with TRBD2 as a possible D gene (6 bases). Per germline, CDR1 SGHRS and CDR2 YFSETQ. With 0 bases removed from V and 9 bases from J, the gap between germline ends came to 13 bases. This CDR3 region has 14 residues. As DNA, the CDR3 is TGCGCCAGCAGCTTGGACCCTAGCGTAGGTGAGCAGTTCTTC. This codes for CASSLDPSVGEQFF.

The CDR3 DNA is TGTGCCAGCTCACCAGGAGGACAGCCTAATGAAAAACTGTTTTTT. Protein product: CASSPGGQPNEKLFF. The rearrangement uses TRBV18 and TRBJ1-4, with D possibly matching TRBD1 (6 bases). V was pared by 2 bases and J by 3 bases, with 10 bases between. Germline assignment: CDR1 KGHSH and CDR2 LQKENI. The CDR3 extends over 15 amino acids.

This sequence joins TRBV19 and TRBJ2-2; TRBD1 matches at 9 bases. From germline, CDR1 is LNHDA and CDR2 SQIVND (reference sequence). The CDR3 loop spans 14 amino acids. The V segment lost 6 bases and the J segment 7 bases; nucleotides outside the gene matches: 6. CDR3 nucleotide sequence: TGTGCCAGTAGAACGGGACAGGGCGGCGGGGAGCTGTTTTTT. Translated: CASRTGQGGGELFF.

The rearrangement links TRBV5-1 to TRBJ2-7, with 13 positions matching TRBD2. The CDR3 runs 16 residues. Looked up from germline, CDR1 is SGHRS and CDR2 is YFSETQ. V was pared by 1 base and J by 7 bases, with 8 bases of the junction left unmatched. As DNA, the CDR3 is TGCGCCAGCAGCTTGTCTGGACTAGCGGGAGATCAAGAGCAGTACTTC. Residues: CASSLSGLAGDQEQYF.